This entry lists 21 T cell receptor beta chains sequenced from one sample in a study of CD8 T cells in Susac syndrome. The RNA, about 0.45 to 1 ug, was put through reverse transcription using random hexamers. TCRdb called the immunoSEQ multiplex PCR reads again in MiXCR, with one record for every CDR3 protein. This sample has approximately 210,000 distinct CDR3 sequences, with over 90% found just once. Source material: CD4+ T cells from PBMCs. The receptors shown here come from a human donor with Susac syndrome.

The V call is TRBV30, the J call TRBJ1-6; TRBD1 matches at 7 bases. CDR1 GTSNPN and CDR2 SVGIG come from the germline V gene (reference sequence). The CDR3 spans 14 residues. V lost 4 bases to trimming and J lost 10 bases; unmatched junction nucleotides: 10. In nucleotides, the CDR3 is TGTGCCTGGAACAGGGGAGGAAAAGAATCACCCCTCCACTTT. Amino acid sequence: CAWNRGGKESPLHF.

CDR3 nucleotides: TGTGCCTGGAGTGTACAGGGTGGGTTACGCCTCCACTTT. It encodes CAWSVQGGLRLHF. The V call is TRBV30, the J call TRBJ1-6; D possibly corresponds to TRBD1 (6 bases). CDR1 GTSNPN and CDR2 SVGIG come from the germline V gene (reference sequence). The ends were cut back, 0 bases at V and 15 bases at J, with 15 bases in the middle. The CDR3 consists of 13 residues.

The rearrangement links TRBV12-3 or TRBV12-4 to TRBJ2-1, with 10 bases aligning to TRBD2. The length of the CDR3 is 15 residues. Trimming at V came to 7 bases and at J to 5 bases, leaving 8 bases not matched to a gene. CDR3 nucleotides: TGTGCCAGCACCCTAAGCGGGGGGGGTCACAATGAGCAGTTCTTC. Encoded protein: CASTLSGGGHNEQFF.

The chain combines TRBV20-1 with TRBJ1-1; weak D call: TRBD1 (5 bases). The CDR3 consists of 14 residues. CDR1 is DFQATT, CDR2 SNEGSKA, per germline (reference sequence). Trimming removed 3 bases from V and 1 base from J, with 12 bases in between. The CDR3 sequence is CSASPTAQNTEAFF. The CDR3 DNA sequence: TGCAGTGCTAGCCCGACAGCGCAGAACACTGAAGCTTTCTTT.

The J gene is TRBJ1-2, the V gene TRBV4-3; 8 bases are a match to TRBD1. This CDR3 has 18 residues. The V and J ends lost 2 bases and 8 bases, in that order; junction bases with no gene match: 19. Germline-derived CDR1 and CDR2 are LGHNA and YSLEER. Here the CDR3 reads CASSQNIQGDLSPRGYTF. For the CDR3, the DNA is TGCGCCAGCAGCCAAAACATACAGGGGGACCTCTCTCCTCGGGGCTACACCTTC.

The V and J genes are TRBV9 and TRBJ1-1; TRBD1 matches 7 bases. CDR3 length: 14 amino acids. The trim removed 2 bases at V and 4 bases at J, leaving 5 bases unmatched. From germline, CDR1 is SGDLS and CDR2 YYNGEE. The CDR3 loop reads CASSVDRVGTEAFF. CDR3 nucleotides: TGTGCCAGCAGCGTCGACAGGGTGGGCACTGAAGCTTTCTTT.

V gene TRBV6-5 combines with J gene TRBJ2-7, with 8 bases aligning to TRBD1. The CDR3 sequence is 15 residues long. Trimming at V came to 8 bases and at J to 3 bases, leaving 12 bases not matched to a gene. Germline lookup yields CDR1 MNHEY and CDR2 SVGAGI. Written as DNA, the CDR3 is TGTGCCAGCTCTAAGACGCGGACAGGGAGCTACGAGCAGTACTTC. Translating gives CASSKTRTGSYEQYF.

This clonotype occurred once. The chain combines TRBV7-9 with TRBJ1-1; D is unclear. CDR1 is SEHNR and CDR2 is FQNEAQ in the germline V gene (reference sequence). This CDR3 contains 13 residues. Trimming stripped 8 bases from V and 1 base from J, with 11 bases between. CDR3: CASLSGGNTEAFF. For the CDR3, the DNA is TGTGCCAGCCTGTCCGGCGGGAACACTGAAGCTTTCTTT.

This chain connects TRBV27 to TRBJ1-2; D unresolved. V lost 5 bases, J lost 1 base, and 8 bases lay in between. Germline loops: CDR1 MNHEY, CDR2 SMNVEV (reference sequence). This CDR3 comprises 13 residues. This CDR3 is CASSRANNYGYTF. CDR3 DNA sequence: TGTGCCAGCAGTCGGGCGAATAACTATGGCTACACCTTC.

This chain joins TRBV4-2 and TRBJ1-3; 11 positions agree with TRBD1. The CDR3 covers 15 residues. The V gene's germline CDR1 is LGHNA and CDR2 YNFKEQ. Trimming removed 4 bases from V and 6 bases from J; junction bases left unmatched: 5. The CDR3 coding sequence is TGTGCCAGCAGCCTACGGACAGGGGGCGAAAACACCATATATTTT. Translated: CASSLRTGGENTIYF.

The V call is TRBV5-1, the J call TRBJ2-5, with D perhaps TRBD1 or TRBD2 (5 bases each). The length of the CDR3 is 16 residues. V dropped 0 bases and J dropped 3 bases, with 15 bases sitting between them. Germline V lookup: CDR1 SGHRS, CDR2 YFSETQ. The CDR3 protein is CASSLGWGGGEETQYF. The CDR3 DNA follows: TGCGCCAGCAGCTTGGGCTGGGGCGGAGGAGAAGAGACCCAGTACTTC.

The chain links TRBV5-1 to TRBJ2-6; D may correspond to TRBD1 or TRBD2 (5 bases each). Germline CDR1 reads SGHRS; CDR2 reads YFSETQ. The CDR3 has 14 residues. V shed 7 bases and J shed 4 bases, with 12 bases lying between them. This chain's CDR3 is CASGTAAGANVLTF. CDR3 in DNA: TGCGCCAGCGGGACCGCCGCCGGGGCCAACGTCCTGACTTTC.

The CDR3 coding sequence is TGCGCCAGCAGCTCAGGGAGCGGGGGGGCCGCCAAAAACATTCAGTACTTC. Its protein is CASSSGSGGAAKNIQYF. This chain links TRBV5-1 with TRBJ2-4, with 10 bases aligning to TRBD2. With 3 bases clipped from V and 1 base from J, the junction kept 7 bases outside the gene matches. Germline values: CDR1 SGHRS, CDR2 YFSETQ. The CDR3 totals 17 residues.

The V call is TRBV11-2, the J call TRBJ2-1, with 8 bases that match TRBD1. Germline CDR1 and CDR2: SGHAT and FQNNGV. The CDR3 loop spans 15 amino acids. V dropped 2 bases and J dropped 6; count of bases not matched to a gene: 6. The CDR3 protein is CASSLLSQGANEQFF. The CDR3 DNA is TGTGCCAGCAGCTTATTGAGCCAGGGGGCCAATGAGCAGTTCTTC.

V gene TRBV29-1 combines with J gene TRBJ2-2; 15 bases match TRBD2. CDR3 size: 19 residues. Germline CDR1 reads SQVTM; CDR2 reads ANQGSEA. V dropped 5 bases and J dropped 5; count of bases not matched to a gene: 15. CDR3 loop: CSVRGLAGGQGEGTGELFF. The CDR3 coding sequence is TGCAGCGTTCGTGGACTAGCGGGGGGGCAAGGGGAGGGGACCGGGGAGCTGTTTTTT.

V and J are TRBV28 and TRBJ1-6; D might be TRBD1 (6 bases). The V end was cut by 3 bases, the J end by 8 bases, with 14 bases between. The CDR3 contains 15 residues. Germline V lookup: CDR1 MDHEN, CDR2 SYDVKM. This CDR3 reads CASSLQGWRDSPLHF. The CDR3 nucleotides are TGTGCCAGCAGTTTGCAGGGGTGGAGAGATTCACCCCTCCACTTT.

The V gene is TRBV3-1, the J gene TRBJ1-2, with TRBD1 identical over 10 bases. The V gene end was trimmed by 6 bases and the J gene end by 8 bases; junction bases not matched to a gene: 6. Germline V CDR1 and CDR2: LGHDT, YNNKEL (reference sequence). The CDR3 runs 13 residues. The CDR3 is CASSPTGGKGYTF. In nucleotides, the CDR3 is TGTGCCAGCAGTCCGACAGGGGGCAAAGGCTACACCTTC.

The V call is TRBV4-2, the J call TRBJ2-6; D remains ambiguous. The V gene lost 0 bases and the J gene lost 0 bases, with 9 bases spanning the gap. The CDR3 consists of 17 residues. Looked up from germline, CDR1 is LGHNA and CDR2 is YNFKEQ. The CDR3 here is CASSQDFGRSGANVLTF. CDR3 in DNA: TGTGCCAGCAGCCAAGACTTTGGCCGCTCTGGGGCCAACGTCCTGACTTTC.

CDR3 DNA sequence: TGCAGTGCTGAGGACAGCCCAGCTAATGAAAAACTGTTTTTT. Amino acid sequence: CSAEDSPANEKLFF. The chain has TRBV20-1 and TRBJ1-4; possible D gene TRBD1, 6 bases. Trimming took 5 bases from V and 3 from J, leaving 13 bases between them. Looked up from germline, CDR1 is DFQATT and CDR2 is SNEGSKA (reference sequence). This CDR3 has 14 amino acids.

This clonotype came up once. The CDR3 reads CSARDGATRETQYF. The CDR3 bases are TGCAGTGCTAGAGATGGGGCGACTCGGGAGACCCAGTACTTC. J is TRBJ2-5 and V is TRBV20-1; D might be TRBD1 (5 bases). Germline CDR1 is DFQATT and CDR2 is SNEGSKA (reference sequence). The CDR3 extends over 14 amino acids. The ends were cut back, 0 bases at V and 5 bases at J, with 13 bases in the middle.

The chain uses TRBV6-5 and TRBJ1-2; D is uncertain. Germline V gene sequence: CDR1 MNHEY, CDR2 SVGAGI. Trimming took 5 bases from V and 2 from J, leaving 12 bases between them. This CDR3 has 14 residues. CDR3 amino acids: CASSPTIRNYGYTF. CDR3 sequence (DNA): TGTGCCAGCAGTCCTACCATACGGAACTATGGCTACACCTTC.